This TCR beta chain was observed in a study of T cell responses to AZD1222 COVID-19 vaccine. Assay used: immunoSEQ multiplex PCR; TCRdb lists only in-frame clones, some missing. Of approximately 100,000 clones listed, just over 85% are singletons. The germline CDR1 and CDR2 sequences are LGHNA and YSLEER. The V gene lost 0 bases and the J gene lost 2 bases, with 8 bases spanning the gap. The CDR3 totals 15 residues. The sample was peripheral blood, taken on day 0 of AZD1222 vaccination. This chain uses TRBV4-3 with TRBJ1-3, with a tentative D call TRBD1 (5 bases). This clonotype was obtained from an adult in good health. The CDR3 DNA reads TGCGCCAGCAGCCAAGATCAGGGCCCTGGAAACACCATATATTTT. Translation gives CASSQDQGPGNTIYF.